This TCR beta chain was found in a study of blood T cell repertoires in COVID-19. Overall study: The samples span acute and convalescent COVID-19 from the United States, Italy and Spain. The analysed material was cDNA or gDNA that came from T cells, B-cell-depleted T cells, or PBMCs.

Trimming took off 4 bases at V and 3 bases at J, with 15 bases between the two ends. The CDR3 contains 15 residues. Germline CDR1 and CDR2: SGHRS and YFSETQ. Profiled with immunoSEQ multiplex PCR; TCRdb holds only in-frame clones, not every one. In the table there are 120,000 or so clones, over 75% of which are singletons. Input material: peripheral blood. The source is a man older than 75 with active or convalescent COVID-19. The J gene is TRBJ2-3, the V gene TRBV5-1, with a tentative D call TRBD1 (5 bases). This CDR3 reads CASSPSQVGTDTQYF. DNA of the CDR3: TGCGCCAGCAGCCCGTCACAGGTAGGGACAGATACGCAGTATTTT. Full variable domain (outside the CDR3, taken from reference TRBV5-1 and TRBJ2-3): KAGVTQTPRYLIKTRGQQVTLSCSPISGHRSVSWYQQTPGQGLQFLFEYFSETQRNKGNFPGRFSGRQFSNSRSEMNVSTLELGDSALYLCASSPSQVGTDTQYFGPGTRLTVL.